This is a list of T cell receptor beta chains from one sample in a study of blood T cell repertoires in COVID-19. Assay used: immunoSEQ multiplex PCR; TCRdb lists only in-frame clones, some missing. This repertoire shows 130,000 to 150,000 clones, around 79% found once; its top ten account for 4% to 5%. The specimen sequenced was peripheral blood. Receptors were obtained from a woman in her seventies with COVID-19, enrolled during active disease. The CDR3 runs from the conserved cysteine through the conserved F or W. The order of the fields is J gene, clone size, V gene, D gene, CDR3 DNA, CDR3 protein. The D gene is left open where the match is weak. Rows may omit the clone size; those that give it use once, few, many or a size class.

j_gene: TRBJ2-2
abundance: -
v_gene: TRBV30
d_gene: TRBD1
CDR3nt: TGTGCCTGGAGTGTAGGGGGCCTGAACACCGGGGAGCTGTTTTTT
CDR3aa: CAWSVGGLNTGELFF

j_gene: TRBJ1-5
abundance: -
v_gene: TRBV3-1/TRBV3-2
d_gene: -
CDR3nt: TGTGCCAGCAGCCATTCAGGGAGCAATCAGCCCCAGCATTTT
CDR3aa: CASSHSGSNQPQHF

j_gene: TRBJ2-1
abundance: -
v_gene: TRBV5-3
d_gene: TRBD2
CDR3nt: TGTGCCAGAAGCTCTAACTCCGGACTAGCGGGGGTGAGGACCGAAGAATACAATGAGCAGTTCTTC
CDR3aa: CARSSNSGLAGVRTEEYNEQFF

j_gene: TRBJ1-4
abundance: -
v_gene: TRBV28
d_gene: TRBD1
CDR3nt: TGTGCCAGCAGCCGTGACAGGGTCGGTAATGAAAAACTGTTTTTT
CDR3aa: CASSRDRVGNEKLFF

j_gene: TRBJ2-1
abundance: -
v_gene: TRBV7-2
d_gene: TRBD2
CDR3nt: TGTGCCAGCAGCTTTTCCGGGACTAGCGCCTTCAATGAGCAGTTCTTC
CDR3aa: CASSFSGTSAFNEQFF

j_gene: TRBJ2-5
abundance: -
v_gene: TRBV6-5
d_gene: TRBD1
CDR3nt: TGTGCCAGCAGGACAGGGGGCGCCCAGGAGACCCAGTACTTC
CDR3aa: CASRTGGAQETQYF

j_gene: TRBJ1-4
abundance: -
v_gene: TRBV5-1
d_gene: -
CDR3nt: TGCGCCAGCAGCACGGGACACCTTGCAACTAATGAAAAACTGTTTTTT
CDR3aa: CASSTGHLATNEKLFF

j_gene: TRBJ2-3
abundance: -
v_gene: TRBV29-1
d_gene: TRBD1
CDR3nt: TGCAGCGTTCGACAGGGCCTCACAGATACGCAGTATTTT
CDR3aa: CSVRQGLTDTQYF

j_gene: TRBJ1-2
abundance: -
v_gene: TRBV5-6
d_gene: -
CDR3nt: TGTGCCAGCAGCTTGACTGGGGCATACTATGGCTACACCTTC
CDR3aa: CASSLTGAYYGYTF

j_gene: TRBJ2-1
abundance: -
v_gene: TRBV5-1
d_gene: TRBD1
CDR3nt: TGCGCCAGCAGCTTTGGGGTTGGGACAGACAATGAGCAGTTCTTC
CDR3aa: CASSFGVGTDNEQFF

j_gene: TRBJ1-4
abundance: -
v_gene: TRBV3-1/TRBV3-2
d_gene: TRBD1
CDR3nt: TGTGCCAGCAGCCAGCGGACAGGGGGCAATGAAAAACTGTTTTTT
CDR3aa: CASSQRTGGNEKLFF

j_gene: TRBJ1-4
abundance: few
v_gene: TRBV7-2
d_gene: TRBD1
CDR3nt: TGTGCCAGCACCGGGGGGGCGACAGGGGGAGGCGAAAAACTGTTTTTT
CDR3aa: CASTGGATGGGEKLFF

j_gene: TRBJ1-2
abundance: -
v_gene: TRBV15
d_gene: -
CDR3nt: TGTGCCACCAGCAGAGTTCTGGACAGTGAAGGTGGCTACACCTTC
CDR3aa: CATSRVLDSEGGYTF

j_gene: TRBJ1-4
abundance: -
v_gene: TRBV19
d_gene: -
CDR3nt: TGTGCCAGTAGTACCCGGTCGGGGGGAAGGGAAAAACTGTTTTTT
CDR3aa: CASSTRSGGREKLFF

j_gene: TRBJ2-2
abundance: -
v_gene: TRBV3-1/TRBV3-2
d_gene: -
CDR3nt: TGTGCCAGCAGCCAGAAAGTCGGGGTCGCCGGGGAGCTGTTTTTT
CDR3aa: CASSQKVGVAGELFF

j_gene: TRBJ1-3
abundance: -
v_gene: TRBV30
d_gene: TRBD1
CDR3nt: TGTGCCTGGGTGACGGGACAGGGATTGAGCTCTGGAAACACCATATATTTT
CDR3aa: CAWVTGQGLSSGNTIYF

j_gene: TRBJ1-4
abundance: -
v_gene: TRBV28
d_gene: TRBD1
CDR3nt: TGTGCCAGCAGTTCCGGGACAGGACCGGGGAAACTGTTTTTT
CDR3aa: CASSSGTGPGKLFF

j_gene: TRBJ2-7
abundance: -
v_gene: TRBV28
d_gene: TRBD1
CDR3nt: TGTGCCAGCAACCCAGGGGGATTGTACGAGCAGTACTTC
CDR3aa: CASNPGGLYEQYF

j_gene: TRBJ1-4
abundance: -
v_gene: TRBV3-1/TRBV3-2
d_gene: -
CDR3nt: TGTGCCAGCAGCCAAGGGGTGCGGGCTAATGAAAAACTGTTTTTT
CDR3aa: CASSQGVRANEKLFF

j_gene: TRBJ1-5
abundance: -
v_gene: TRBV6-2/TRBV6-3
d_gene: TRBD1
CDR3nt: TGTGCCAGCAGTTCGACGGACAGGGATGTTCAGCCCCAGCATTTT
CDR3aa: CASSSTDRDVQPQHF

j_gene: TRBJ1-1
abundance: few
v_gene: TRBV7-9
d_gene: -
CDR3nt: TGTGCCAGCAGCTTAGGGCAGTTTGAAGCTTTCTTT
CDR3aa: CASSLGQFEAFF

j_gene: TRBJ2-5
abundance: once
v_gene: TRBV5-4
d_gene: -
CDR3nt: TGTGCCAGCAGCTTGGACACACAAGAGACCCAGTACTTC
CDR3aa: CASSLDTQETQYF

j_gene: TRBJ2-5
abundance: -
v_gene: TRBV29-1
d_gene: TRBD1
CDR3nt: TGCAGCGCTTGCCCTACTGCACAGGGGGCGGGAGAGACCCAGTACTTC
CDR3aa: CSACPTAQGAGETQYF

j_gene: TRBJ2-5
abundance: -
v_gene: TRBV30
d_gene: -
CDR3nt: TGTGCCTGGAGTATACTAGGCCGGGAGACCCAGTACTTC
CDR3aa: CAWSILGRETQYF

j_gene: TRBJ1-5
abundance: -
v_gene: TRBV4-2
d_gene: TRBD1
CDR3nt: TGTGCCAGCAAAGTTCAAGACAGGGCCTTCAATCAGCCCCAGCATTTT
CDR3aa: CASKVQDRAFNQPQHF

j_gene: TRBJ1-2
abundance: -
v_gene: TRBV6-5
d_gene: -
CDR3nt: TGTGCCAGCAGTTCAGGTCAGGGGCGCTGGGATGGCTACACCTTC
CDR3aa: CASSSGQGRWDGYTF

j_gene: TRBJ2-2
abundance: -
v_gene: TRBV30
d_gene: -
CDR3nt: TGTGCCTGGAGTGAGGGACTCGGGGAGCTGTTTTTT
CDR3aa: CAWSEGLGELFF

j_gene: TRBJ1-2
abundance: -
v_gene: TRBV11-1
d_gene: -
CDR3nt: TGTGCCAGCAGCTTAGAGGGGATCCCCGCCTATGGCTACACCTTC
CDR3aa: CASSLEGIPAYGYTF

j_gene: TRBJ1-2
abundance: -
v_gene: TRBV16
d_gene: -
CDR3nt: TGTGCCAGCAGCCGCCGGGACAAACTTAACTATGGCTACACCTTC
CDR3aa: CASSRRDKLNYGYTF

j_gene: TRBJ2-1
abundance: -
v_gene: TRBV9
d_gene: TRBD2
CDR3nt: TGTGCCAGCAGCGAATCAGCCGGCGGGGGGTACAATGAGCAGTTCTTC
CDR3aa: CASSESAGGGYNEQFF

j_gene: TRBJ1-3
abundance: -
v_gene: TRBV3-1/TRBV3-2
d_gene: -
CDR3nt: TGTGCCAGCAGTCAGGACTCTGGAAACACCATATATTTT
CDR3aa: CASSQDSGNTIYF

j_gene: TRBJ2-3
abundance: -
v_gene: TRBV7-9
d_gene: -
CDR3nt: TGTGCCAGCAGCTTGATGCCGGGGGGCCCTAGCACAGATACGCAGTATTTT
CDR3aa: CASSLMPGGPSTDTQYF

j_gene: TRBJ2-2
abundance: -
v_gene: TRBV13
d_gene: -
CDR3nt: TGTGCCAGCAGCTTAGGTGCGCCCGGGGAGCTGTTTTTT
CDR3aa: CASSLGAPGELFF

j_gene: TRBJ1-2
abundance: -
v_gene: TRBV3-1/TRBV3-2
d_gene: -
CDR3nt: TGTGCCAGCTCGGGGATTAACTATGGCTACACCTTC
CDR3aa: CASSGINYGYTF

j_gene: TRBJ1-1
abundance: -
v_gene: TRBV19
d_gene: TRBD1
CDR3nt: TGTGCCAGTAGTATTCCTACCCAAGGACAGGGATTGGGGAACACTGAAGCTTTCTTT
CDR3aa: CASSIPTQGQGLGNTEAFF

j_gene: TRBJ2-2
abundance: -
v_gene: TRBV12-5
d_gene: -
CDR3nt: TGTGCTAGTTGTTGGGGGGCGAACACCGGGGAGCTGTTTTTT
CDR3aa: CASCWGANTGELFF

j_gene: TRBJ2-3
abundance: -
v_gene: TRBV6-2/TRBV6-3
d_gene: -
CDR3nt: TGTGCCAGCAGTCGCGGAGTTCCAGCATCGGGCACAGATACGCAGTATTTT
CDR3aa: CASSRGVPASGTDTQYF

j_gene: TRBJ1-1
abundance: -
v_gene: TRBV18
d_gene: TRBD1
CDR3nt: TGTGCCAGCTCACTCCTTGTCCCGGGACAGAAGAACACTGAAGCTTTCTTT
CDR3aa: CASSLLVPGQKNTEAFF

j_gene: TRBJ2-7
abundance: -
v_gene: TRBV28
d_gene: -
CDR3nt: TGTGCCAGCAGTTTCCTCTCCTCTACCGAGCAGTACTTC
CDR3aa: CASSFLSSTEQYF

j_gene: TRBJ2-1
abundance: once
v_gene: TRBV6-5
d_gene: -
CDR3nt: TGTGCCAGCAGTTTAGTCATCGGTTACAATGAGCAGTTCTTC
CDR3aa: CASSLVIGYNEQFF

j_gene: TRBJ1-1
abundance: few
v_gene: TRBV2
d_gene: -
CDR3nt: TGTGCCAGCACGACGGGAAGGAACACTGAAGCTTTCTTT
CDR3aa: CASTTGRNTEAFF

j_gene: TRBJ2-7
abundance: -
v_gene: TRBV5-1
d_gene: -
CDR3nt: TGCGCCAGCAGTTCAGGGGCGACATACGAGCAGTACTTC
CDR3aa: CASSSGATYEQYF

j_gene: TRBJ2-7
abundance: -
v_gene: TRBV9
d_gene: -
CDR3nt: TGTGCCAGCAGCGCGACGACCGGGAGCTACGAGCAGTACTTC
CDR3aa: CASSATTGSYEQYF

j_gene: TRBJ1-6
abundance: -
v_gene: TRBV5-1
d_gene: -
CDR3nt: TGCGCCAGCAGCCTAACACCCTCGGACAGATTGAATTCACCCCTCCACTTT
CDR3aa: CASSLTPSDRLNSPLHF

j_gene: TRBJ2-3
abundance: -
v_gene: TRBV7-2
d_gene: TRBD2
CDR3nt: TGTGCCAGCAGCTCCAGCGGGGGGTTCACAGATACGCAGTATTTT
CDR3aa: CASSSSGGFTDTQYF

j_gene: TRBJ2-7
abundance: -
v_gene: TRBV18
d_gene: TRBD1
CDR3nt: TGTGCCAGCTCACCACGACCCGGGACAGTTTCCTACGAGCAGTACTTC
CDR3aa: CASSPRPGTVSYEQYF

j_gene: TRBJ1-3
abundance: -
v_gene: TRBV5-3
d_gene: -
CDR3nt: TGTGCCAGAAGCTTGCCCAGGGCGTATAGCTCTGGAAACACCATATATTTT
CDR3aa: CARSLPRAYSSGNTIYF

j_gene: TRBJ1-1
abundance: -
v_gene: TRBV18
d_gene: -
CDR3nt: TGTGCCAGCTCACCAAGGGGTTTGGATGCTTTCTTT
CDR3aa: CASSPRGLDAFF

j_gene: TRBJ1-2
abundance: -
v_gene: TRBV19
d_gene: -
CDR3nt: TGTGCCAGTAGTCCACGACCCCCGCCGGGATATGGCTACACCTTC
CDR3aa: CASSPRPPPGYGYTF